The rows below give T cell receptor beta chains drawn from one sample of a study of T-cell memory formation after mild COVID-19. Each CDR3 protein is one row after TCRdb ran MiXCR on the 5' RACE reads. The sample shows hundreds of thousands of distinct CDR3 sequences, roughly 20% of them seen only once. Sequenced material: PBMCs or a T cell subset sorted from them (not recorded which). The receptors were gathered from an adult woman who had mild COVID-19 (a few samples of this study predate the infection). Cell type and time point are not known. Both conserved end residues are trimmed from each CDR3. The order of the fields is V gene, J gene, CDR3 protein.

TRBV6-6	TRBJ2-7	ASSPKGRGIYEQY
TRBV4-2	TRBJ2-2	ASSQVRPGELF
TRBV29-1	TRBJ2-7	SVRTVYEQY
TRBV24-1	TRBJ2-1	ATSDRGLAGGREQF
TRBV12-3/TRBV12-4	TRBJ2-7	ASSLAGTVDEQY
TRBV27	TRBJ2-3	ASSMLFGTDTQY
TRBV10-3	TRBJ2-1	AIRGVYNEQF
TRBV4-3	TRBJ2-3	ASSPTGQPTDTQY
TRBV12-3/TRBV12-4	TRBJ1-2	ASSFGEGYT
TRBV18	TRBJ2-3	ASSRGRNLAGDTQY
TRBV19	TRBJ2-5	ASSIRLAGGSAGETQY
TRBV10-3	TRBJ2-7	AISKDLSEQY
TRBV9	TRBJ2-7	ASSGRDYEQY
TRBV10-3	TRBJ1-1	AISDLTEAF
TRBV29-1	TRBJ1-1	SVDKGNTEAF
TRBV29-1	TRBJ1-1	SASVGENTEAF
TRBV12-3/TRBV12-4	TRBJ2-3	ASSLETQLTDTQY
TRBV18	TRBJ2-3	ASSIGQGFTDTQY
TRBV20-1	TRBJ2-2	SARDNTGELF
TRBV7-6	TRBJ1-2	ASSGDRDSYT
TRBV5-6	TRBJ1-2	ASSYGTGGNYGYT
TRBV4-1	TRBJ2-1	ASSLPRLVRTYNEQF
TRBV20-1	TRBJ1-1	SASLWQGDTEAF
TRBV11-2	TRBJ1-1	ASSLGSGQLEAF
TRBV12-3/TRBV12-4	TRBJ2-7	ASRETGGSEQY
TRBV12-3/TRBV12-4	TRBJ2-3	ASSFPADTQY
TRBV20-1	TRBJ2-7	SASYERVSYEQY
TRBV7-9	TRBJ2-7	ASSLPGSSYEQY
TRBV4-3	TRBJ2-7	ASSQDLPSGTLEQY
TRBV6-5	TRBJ2-2	ASSYLVANTGELF
TRBV5-1	TRBJ2-1	ASSWGRASDEQF
TRBV5-8	TRBJ1-4	ASSTAGREEEKLF
TRBV25-1	TRBJ2-4	ASSEFGLGGPTKNIQY
TRBV29-1	TRBJ2-7	SAGTGIAYEQY
TRBV7-9	TRBJ2-5	ASSSAVETQY
TRBV11-3	TRBJ1-6	ASSWDPGASPLH
TRBV20-1	TRBJ2-7	SARGRLAGGVSYEQY
TRBV12-3/TRBV12-4	TRBJ2-4	ASSPNGILGPPKNIQY
TRBV30	TRBJ1-1	AWSVDRDSEAF
TRBV7-2	TRBJ2-2	ASSWTGNGGELF
TRBV12-3/TRBV12-4	TRBJ1-6	ASMGAGDSPLH
TRBV6-1	TRBJ2-2	ASTRDRGATGELF
TRBV3-1	TRBJ2-3	ASSLQPLAGGRTDTQY
TRBV5-1	TRBJ2-3	ASTGPDGITTDTQY
TRBV6-2/TRBV6-3	TRBJ2-5	ASSKQGSRGETQY
TRBV5-1	TRBJ2-1	ASSPGTSGGPRYNEQF
TRBV18	TRBJ2-3	ASSHRTGSGDTQY
TRBV5-1	TRBJ2-7	ASSQKLGGDPYEQY
TRBV2	TRBJ2-1	ASSRLAGGSYNEQF
TRBV5-1	TRBJ1-2	ASSLAPEVYGYT
TRBV7-9	TRBJ1-2	ASSPSSREGYT
TRBV11-2	TRBJ2-1	ASSYDGLAANEQF
TRBV11-2	TRBJ1-6	ASSLDWAVGNSPLH
TRBV12-3/TRBV12-4	TRBJ2-1	ASSLSVERGNNEQF
TRBV2	TRBJ2-3	ASSDRGTDTQY
TRBV24-1	TRBJ2-1	ATSDVKTSGNHNEQF
TRBV10-3	TRBJ1-2	AISEGGGYT
TRBV2	TRBJ2-7	ASRNSVGFPYEQY
TRBV12-3/TRBV12-4	TRBJ2-1	ASRTGLNEQF